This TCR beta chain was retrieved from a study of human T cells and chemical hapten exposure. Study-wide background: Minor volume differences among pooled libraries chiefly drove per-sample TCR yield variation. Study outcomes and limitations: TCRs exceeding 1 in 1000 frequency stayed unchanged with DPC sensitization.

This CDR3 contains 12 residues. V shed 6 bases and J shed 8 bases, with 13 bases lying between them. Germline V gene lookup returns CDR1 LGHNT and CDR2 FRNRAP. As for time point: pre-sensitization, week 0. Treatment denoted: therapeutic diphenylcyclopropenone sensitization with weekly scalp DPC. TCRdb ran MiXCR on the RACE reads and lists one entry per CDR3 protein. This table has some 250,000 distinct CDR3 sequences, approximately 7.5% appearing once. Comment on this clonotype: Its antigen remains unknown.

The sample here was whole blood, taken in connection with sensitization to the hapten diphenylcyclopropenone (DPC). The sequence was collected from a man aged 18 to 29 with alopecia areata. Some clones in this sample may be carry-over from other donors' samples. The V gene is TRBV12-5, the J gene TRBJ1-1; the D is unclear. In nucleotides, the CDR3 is TGTGCTAGTGGCGGTAGGTCGGGGGAAGCTTTCTTT. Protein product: CASGGRSGEAFF.